The next 22 T cell receptor beta chains were all read from a single sample in a study of shared clonotypes between healthy human individuals. TCRdb's copy holds only in-frame clones and misses some; the assay was immunoSEQ multiplex PCR. This repertoire shows around 1.9 million clones, approximately 94% found once; its top ten account for 1.5% to 2%. CD45RO negativity and positive selection for CCR7 defined naive CD8 cells, a population that excluded terminally differentiated effector memory CD45RA+ cells. What was sequenced was naive CD8+ T cells from PBMCs. Receptors originate from a young man in good health. Some clones in this sample may be carry-over from other donors' samples.

This clone came up once. The chain combines TRBV5-8 with TRBJ1-1; D is ambiguous. CDR1 is SGHTS and CDR2 is YDEGEE in the germline V gene. V lost 1 base, J lost 6 bases, and 13 bases lay in between. The CDR3 length is 14 residues. The CDR3 reads CASSLPKGRAEAFF. Written as DNA, the CDR3 is TGTGCCAGCAGCTTGCCGAAGGGAAGGGCTGAAGCTTTCTTT.

The chain uses TRBV18 and TRBJ2-1; 10 bases align to TRBD1. CDR1 and CDR2 from the germline V gene are KGHSH and LQKENI. V dropped 0 bases and J dropped 10; count of bases not matched to a gene: 9. The length of the CDR3 is 16 residues. The CDR3 loop reads CASSPPAGTGEREQFF. CDR3 DNA: TGTGCCAGCTCACCACCGGCCGGGACAGGGGAAAGGGAGCAGTTCTTC.

In DNA form, the CDR3 reads TGTGCCAGCCTACCCCGGGACCTCTCCTACAATGAGCAGTTCTTC. This translates into CASLPRDLSYNEQFF. The V and J genes are TRBV2 and TRBJ2-1; D could derive from TRBD1 or TRBD2 (5 bases each). The CDR3 sequence is 15 residues long. The V end was cut by 8 bases, the J end by 0 bases, with 14 bases between. Germline-derived CDR1 and CDR2 are SNHLY and FYNNEI.

The CDR3 DNA is TGTGCCAGCAGCTTAGGGGACAGGGAGGAATTCTACGAGCAGTACTTC. It yields the protein CASSLGDREEFYEQYF. The V gene is TRBV7-6, the J gene TRBJ2-7; 9 nucleotides match TRBD1. V trimming: 1 base; J trimming: 3 bases; junction bases outside the gene matches: 7. Germline V gene lookup returns CDR1 SGHVS and CDR2 FNYEAQ. The length of the CDR3 is 16 residues.

The genes are TRBV5-6 and TRBJ1-1, with D perhaps TRBD1 (6 bases). Trimming took 2 bases from V and 4 from J, leaving 9 bases between them. The CDR3 contains 13 residues. Germline V lookup: CDR1 SGHDT, CDR2 YYEEEE. The CDR3 bases are TGTGCCAGCAGCTTCGGAGGGGGCACTGAAGCTTTCTTT. Protein product: CASSFGGGTEAFF.

The chain has TRBV5-1 and TRBJ2-3; maybe TRBD2 (6 bases). V was cut by 1 base and J by 3 bases, with 12 bases left in between. The germline CDR1 and CDR2 sequences are SGHRS and YFSETQ. This CDR3 is built from 15 residues. Here the CDR3 DNA reads TGCGCCAGCAGCTTGTTTTTGGCGGGAACAGATACGCAGTATTTT. This codes for CASSLFLAGTDTQYF.

CDR3 sequence reads: CASSLWTGDLNQPQHF. CDR3 nucleotides: TGTGCCAGCAGTTTATGGACAGGGGACCTCAATCAGCCCCAGCATTTT. The gene calls are TRBV28 and TRBJ1-5; 8 bases align to TRBD1. V gave up 0 bases and J gave up 3 bases; unmatched junction bases: 4. The CDR3 extends over 16 amino acids. Per the germline V gene, CDR1 is MDHEN and CDR2 is SYDVKM.

This rearrangement joins TRBV7-3 to TRBJ2-5; 10 nucleotides agree with TRBD2. V trimming: 3 bases; J trimming: 1 base; junction bases outside the gene matches: 5. The CDR3 runs 16 residues. CDR1 is SGHTA, CDR2 FQGTGA, per germline. The CDR3 region has the DNA TGTGCCAGCAGCTTGGGGACTAGCGCTATCCAAGAGACCCAGTACTTC. Its translation is CASSLGTSAIQETQYF.

Only a few counts were recorded for this clone. The V and J genes are TRBV19 and TRBJ2-2, with D possibly being TRBD1 (7 bases). CDR3 length equals 15 residues. V dropped 5 bases and J dropped 4 bases, with 14 bases sitting between them. From germline, CDR1 is LNHDA and CDR2 SQIVND (reference sequence). The CDR3 DNA is TGTGCCAGTAGTCAGACAGGGCGGGGCACCGGGGAGCTGTTTTTT. Its protein product is CASSQTGRGTGELFF.

This clone came up a few times. The chain has TRBV7-9 and TRBJ1-1, with 7 bases that match TRBD1. V trimming: 4 bases; J trimming: 0 bases; junction bases outside the gene matches: 5. The CDR3 sequence is 15 residues long. Looked up from germline, CDR1 is SEHNR and CDR2 is FQNEAQ (reference sequence). CDR3 amino acids: CASSSSTGMNTEAFF. The CDR3 region has the DNA TGTGCCAGCAGCTCCTCGACAGGGATGAACACTGAAGCTTTCTTT.

The chain is built from TRBV19 and TRBJ1-5; D remains ambiguous. This CDR3 comprises 14 residues. From germline, CDR1 is LNHDA and CDR2 SQIVND (reference sequence). V lost 3 bases and J lost 7, with 13 bases in between. The CDR3 coding sequence is TGTGCCAGTAGTATTACGAATAGGGAACAGCCCCAGCATTTT. It encodes CASSITNREQPQHF.

The chain recombines TRBV4-1 with TRBJ1-1; 8 bases are shared with TRBD1. Germline loops: CDR1 MGHRA, CDR2 YSYEKL. J was trimmed by 3 bases and V by 3 bases; bases with no gene match: 6. The CDR3 runs to 15 residues. CDR3 in amino acids: CASSQTGELDTEAFF. Here the CDR3 DNA reads TGCGCCAGCAGCCAGACAGGGGAGTTAGACACTGAAGCTTTCTTT.

This clone has only one observation. This chain connects TRBV6-1 to TRBJ2-5; 10 bases are shared with TRBD1. CDR3 length equals 16 residues. The germline V gene encodes CDR1 MNHNS and CDR2 SASEGT. The V and J ends lost 1 base and 5 bases, in that order; junction bases with no gene match: 7. CDR3 nucleotide sequence: TGTGCCAGCAGTGAAGTTCTGACAGGGGGCGGGGAGACCCAGTACTTC. This encodes CASSEVLTGGGETQYF.

Details on this clone: A read error may produce the germline difference seen at one junction end. V gene TRBV4-3 combines with J gene TRBJ2-7, with a tentative D call TRBD1 (6 bases). Germline CDR1 LGHNA, CDR2 YSLEER. CDR3 length equals 15 residues. The CDR3 region is CASSQAPKGAYEQYF. The CDR3 coding sequence is TGCGCCAGCAGTCAAGCCCCAAAGGGGGCCTACGAGCAGTACTTC.

The CDR3 DNA reads as TGTGCCAGCAGCTTCCTCCCGGGAGGGTCCTCCTACAATGAGCAGTTCTTC. It encodes CASSFLPGGSSYNEQFF. V is TRBV7-9 and J is TRBJ2-1; 8 bases match TRBD2. With 3 bases clipped from V and 0 bases from J, the junction kept 7 bases outside the gene matches. Germline V lookup: CDR1 SEHNR, CDR2 FQNEAQ (reference sequence). This CDR3 is 17 amino acids long.

This chain uses TRBV27 with TRBJ2-7; 11 nucleotides line up with TRBD2. The trim removed 5 bases at V and 0 bases at J, leaving 3 bases unmatched. The CDR3 spans 15 residues. Germline V lookup: CDR1 MNHEY, CDR2 SMNVEV (reference sequence). In DNA, the CDR3 is TGTGCCAGCAGTAGGGGACTAGCGGACTCCTACGAGCAGTACTTC. It yields the protein CASSRGLADSYEQYF.

This chain uses TRBV9 with TRBJ2-7, with D hard to call. CDR1 is SGDLS, CDR2 YYNGEE, per germline. V lost 0 bases and J lost 7, with 11 bases in between. The length of the CDR3 is 13 residues. CDR3 loop: CASSVGYSGEQYF. The CDR3 bases are TGTGCCAGCAGCGTAGGTTACAGTGGTGAGCAGTACTTC. The full variable domain, rest sourced from reference TRBV9 and TRBJ2-7, is DSGVTQTPKHLITATGQRVTLRCSPRSGDLSVYWYQQSLDQGLQFLIQYYNGEERAKGNILERFSAQQFPDLHSELNLSSLELGDSALYFCASSVGYSGEQYFGPGTRLTVT.

V and J are TRBV28 and TRBJ2-1; D ambiguous. From germline, CDR1 is MDHEN and CDR2 SYDVKM. The V end lost 5 bases, the J end lost 3 bases, and 5 bases lay between the germline ends. The CDR3 has 12 amino acids. CDR3 DNA: TGTGCCAGCAGTGTTGACTACAATGAGCAGTTCTTC. This encodes CASSVDYNEQFF.

The V gene is TRBV7-6, the J gene TRBJ2-7; D possibly corresponds to TRBD2 (6 bases). CDR3 size: 13 residues. Germline V gene lookup returns CDR1 SGHVS and CDR2 FNYEAQ. V shed 3 bases and J shed 6 bases, with 12 bases lying between them. The CDR3 reads CASSFGPGGEQYF. The DNA for the CDR3 is TGTGCCAGCAGCTTTGGGCCCGGGGGCGAGCAGTACTTC.

DNA for the CDR3: TGCGCCAGCGTGCTGGGGTTCGGGGTGGATACGCAGTATTTT. Translating it yields CASVLGFGVDTQYF. The chain joins TRBV5-1 to TRBJ2-3, with TRBD2 as a possible D gene (5 bases). This CDR3 region has 14 residues. The ends were cut back, 7 bases at V and 6 bases at J, with 18 bases in the middle. Germline V lookup: CDR1 SGHRS, CDR2 YFSETQ.

The genes are TRBV19 and TRBJ2-2; D unclear. Per germline, CDR1 LNHDA and CDR2 SQIVND (reference sequence). This CDR3 comprises 15 residues. V was clipped by 7 bases and J by 0 bases, with 12 bases between them. The CDR3 sequence: CASKEALPNTGELFF. The CDR3, as DNA: TGTGCCAGTAAAGAGGCGCTACCGAACACCGGGGAGCTGTTTTTT.

The chain combines TRBV6-5 with TRBJ2-4, with D tentatively TRBD1 or TRBD2 (5 bases each). Trimming left V 2 bases short and J 8 bases short, with 13 bases between. The CDR3 sequence is 14 residues long. The germline gives CDR1 MNHEY, CDR2 SVGAGI. The CDR3 nucleotides read TGTGCCAGCAGTTACGGGACGCCCGCGGACATTCAGTACTTC. It specifies CASSYGTPADIQYF.